This T cell receptor (beta chain) was found in a study of cytomegalovirus exposure and HLA in healthy donors. Study results and limitations: Prediction of most subjects' HLA-A and HLA-B alleles by TCR beta sequences was reportedly accurate. Presence/absence analysis assumed near-uniform sequencing depth across donors.

V shed 6 bases and J shed 1 base, with 13 bases lying between them. Per the germline V gene, CDR1 is SGHNT and CDR2 is YYREEE (reference sequence). This CDR3 is built from 14 residues. Donors counted as nominally healthy when sampled, yet unrecorded immune exposures were likely. The PCR was carried out with 60 Vbeta primers and 13 Jbeta primers. The assay was immunoSEQ multiplex PCR, and TCRdb's table has in-frame clones only and misses some. Of about 110,000 clones listed, roughly 70% were seen once; the top ten hold around 2.8%. Notes on this clone: Antigen: not known.

The TCR comes from a male donor in good health and CMV-seropositive. Sequencing input: PBMCs. This chain uses TRBV5-4 with TRBJ1-2; D is perhaps TRBD1 (5 bases). The CDR3 region has the DNA TGTGCCAGCACCCAGTTTCAGGGTAACTATGGCTACACCTTC. Translation gives CASTQFQGNYGYTF.